Following are 9 T cell receptor beta chains from one sample sequenced in a study of T cell repertoires in cytomegalovirus infection. TCRdb passed the reads through MiXCR, listing each CDR3 protein once. The data contain hundreds of thousands of distinct CDR3 sequences, roughly 30% of them singletons. For these receptors, no antigen is known. This sample comprised cultured CD8+ T cells from PBMCs, obtained from culture after CMV antigen stimulation. These receptors were obtained from a human donor in good health (CMV status not recorded). Some clones in this sample may be carry-over from other donors' samples.

The gene calls are TRBV6-2 or TRBV6-3 and TRBJ2-1; D possibly corresponds to TRBD2 (5 bases). This CDR3 region has 13 residues. The V gene lost 6 bases and the J gene lost 8 bases, with 14 bases spanning the gap. Germline values: CDR1 MNHEY, CDR2 SVGEGT. CDR3 amino acids: CASSLPGIDEQFF. The DNA of the CDR3 is TGTGCCAGCAGCCTACCGGGGATCGATGAGCAGTTCTTC.

The chain carries TRBV19 and TRBJ2-1; no clear D. V lost 8 bases to trimming and J lost 0 bases, with 8 bases between them. The CDR3 totals 13 residues. Germline V gene data show CDR1 as LNHDA and CDR2 as SQIVND (reference sequence). The CDR3 reads CASAVSSYNEQFF. The DNA for the CDR3 is TGTGCCAGTGCCGTTAGCTCCTACAATGAGCAGTTCTTC.

The genes are TRBV7-6 and TRBJ2-1; 9 nucleotides line up with TRBD2. V was pared by 5 bases and J by 4 bases, with 9 bases of the junction left unmatched. Germline V gene sequence: CDR1 SGHVS, CDR2 FNYEAQ. The CDR3 runs to 16 residues. CDR3 in DNA: TGTGCCAGCAGCCTAATAAGCGGGGGGAAATACAATGAGCAGTTCTTC. Translated, it gives CASSLISGGKYNEQFF. The full variable domain, in which reference TRBV7-6 and TRBJ2-1 provide the parts outside the CDR3, is GAGVSQSPRYKVTKRGQDVALRCDPISGHVSLYWYRQALGQGPEFLTYFNYEAQQDKSGLPNDRFSAERPEGSISTLTIQRTEQRDSAMYRCASSLISGGKYNEQFFGPGTRLTVL.

This clonotype came up a few times. The chain carries TRBV5-1 and TRBJ2-1; D not resolved. Germline-derived CDR1 and CDR2 are SGHRS and YFSETQ. The CDR3 totals 15 residues. Trimming cost V 0 bases and J 4 bases, with 11 bases left between them. The CDR3 DNA reads TGCGCCAGCAGCTTGGTTGGTGCGGTGTACAATGAGCAGTTCTTC. Protein sequence: CASSLVGAVYNEQFF.

This clonotype was recorded many times. The DNA for the CDR3 is TGTGCCAGCAGTTCCGACTCGCCTCGGGGGGAGCTGTTTTTT. As protein: CASSSDSPRGELFF. This chain joins TRBV6-2 or TRBV6-3 and TRBJ2-2; D uncertain. CDR1 is MNHEY, CDR2 SVGEGT, per germline. Trimming removed 4 bases at V and 8 bases at J, with 14 bases between. This CDR3 spans 14 amino acids.

This rearrangement joins TRBV7-3 to TRBJ2-1, with TRBD2 identical over 8 bases. The germline CDR1 and CDR2 sequences are SGHTA and FQGTGA. J was trimmed by 3 bases and V by 5 bases; bases with no gene match: 3. The CDR3 runs to 14 residues. The DNA for the CDR3 is TGTGCCAGCAGCCGGGAGGGTAGCTACAATGAGCAGTTCTTC. This encodes CASSREGSYNEQFF.

This clonotype showed up just a few times. The CDR3 spells CASSPSTYSTDTQYF. In DNA, the CDR3 is TGTGCCAGCAGCCCTAGCACATATTCCACAGATACGCAGTATTTT. The rearrangement joins TRBV7-9 to TRBJ2-3, with a tentative D call TRBD2 (5 bases). V lost 5 bases to trimming and J lost 2 bases, with 14 bases between them. The CDR3 contains 15 residues. From germline, CDR1 is SEHNR and CDR2 FQNEAQ (reference sequence).

The count of this clonotype is one. The genes are TRBV7-6 and TRBJ2-3; weak D call: TRBD1 (6 bases). The germline V gene encodes CDR1 SGHVS and CDR2 FNYEAQ. CDR3 length: 17 amino acids. Trimming removed 1 base from V and 5 bases from J, with 19 bases in between. CDR3 sequence: CASSLDFMGAERDTQYF. Here the CDR3 DNA reads TGTGCCAGCAGCTTAGATTTTATGGGGGCCGAAAGAGATACGCAGTATTTT. The whole variable domain, remainder taken from reference TRBV7-6 and TRBJ2-3, is GAGVSQSPRYKVTKRGQDVALRCDPISGHVSLYWYRQALGQGPEFLTYFNYEAQQDKSGLPNDRFSAERPEGSISTLTIQRTEQRDSAMYRCASSLDFMGAERDTQYFGPGTRLTVL.

V is TRBV2 and J is TRBJ1-2, with D possibly TRBD1 on 5 matching bases. CDR1 and CDR2 (germline): SNHLY, FYNNEI. The CDR3 length is 13 residues. Trimming took off 8 bases at V and 5 bases at J, with 15 bases between the two ends. CDR3 in amino acids: CASLPGRLYGYTF. CDR3 nucleotide sequence: TGTGCCAGCCTCCCGGGACGTCTGTATGGCTACACCTTC.